This TCR beta chain emerged from a study of shared clonotypes between healthy human individuals. Study-level findings and limits: Clonotype sharing among donors likely depends on sequencing depth.

The CDR3 totals 15 residues. V was trimmed by 2 bases and J by 6 bases, leaving 17 bases between them. Germline CDR1 and CDR2: SGHTA and FQGNSA. On this clone: Antigen specificity is unknown.

Using immunoSEQ multiplex PCR, the repertoire was profiled, and TCRdb retains in-frame clones only, with some absent. In the table there are 2 million to 3 million clones, roughly 93% of which are singletons. This receptor was obtained from a man aged 18 to 30 in good health. Some clones in this sample may be carry-over from other donors' samples. This sequence joins TRBV7-2 and TRBJ2-7; D might be TRBD1 (5 bases). Sequences were obtained from naive CD4+ T cells from PBMCs. Subset meaning: CD45RA+ positively selected. Here the CDR3 DNA reads TGTGCCAGCAGCTTATCAGGGTCTCCCTCCAGCGAGCAGTACTTC. Translation: CASSLSGSPSSEQYF.